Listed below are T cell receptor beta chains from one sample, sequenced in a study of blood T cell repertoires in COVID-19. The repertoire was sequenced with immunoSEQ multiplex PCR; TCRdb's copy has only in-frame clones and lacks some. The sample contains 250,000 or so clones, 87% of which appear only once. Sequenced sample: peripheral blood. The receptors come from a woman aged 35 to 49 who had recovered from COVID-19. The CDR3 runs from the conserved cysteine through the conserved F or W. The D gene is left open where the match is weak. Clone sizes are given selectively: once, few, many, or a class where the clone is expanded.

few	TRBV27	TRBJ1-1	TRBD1	CASNPTGGGTEAFF	TGTGCCAGCAATCCCACAGGGGGAGGGACTGAAGCTTTCTTT
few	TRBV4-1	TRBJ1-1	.	CASSHQNSGGTEAFF	TGCGCCAGCAGCCACCAAAATTCGGGGGGAACTGAAGCTTTCTTT
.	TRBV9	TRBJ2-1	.	CASSVATASPVHEQFF	TGTGCCAGCAGCGTAGCTACGGCTAGCCCCGTTCATGAGCAGTTCTTC
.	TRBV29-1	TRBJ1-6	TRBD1	CSVGQGASSPLHF	TGCAGCGTTGGACAGGGGGCAAGTTCACCCCTCCACTTT
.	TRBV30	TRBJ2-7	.	CAWSVPRLSYEQYF	TGTGCCTGGAGTGTACCCAGGTTATCCTACGAGCAGTACTTC
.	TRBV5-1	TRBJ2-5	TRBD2	CASSLGTGGETQYF	TGCGCCAGCAGCTTGGGGACGGGGGGAGAGACCCAGTACTTC
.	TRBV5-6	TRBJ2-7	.	CASSLLGQGPYEQYF	TGTGCCAGCAGCTTGTTAGGTCAGGGCCCCTACGAGCAGTACTTC
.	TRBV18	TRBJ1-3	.	CASSLAQGISGNTIYF	TGTGCCAGCTCACTAGCCCAGGGGATCTCTGGAAACACCATATATTTT
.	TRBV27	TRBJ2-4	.	CASSPFGVGAKNIQYF	TGTGCCAGCAGCCCCTTCGGGGTCGGAGCCAAAAACATTCAGTACTTC
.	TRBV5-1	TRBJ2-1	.	CASSPDSYNEQFF	TGCGCCAGCAGCCCTGACAGCTACAATGAGCAGTTCTTC
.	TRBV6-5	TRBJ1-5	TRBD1	CASSSTGGNQPQHF	TGTGCCAGCAGTTCCACAGGGGGCAATCAGCCCCAGCATTTT
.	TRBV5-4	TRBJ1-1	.	CASSSFGVHTEAFF	TGTGCCAGCAGCTCATTCGGAGTCCACACTGAAGCTTTCTTT
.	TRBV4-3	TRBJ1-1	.	CASSQGSVGPTLNTEAFF	TGCGCCAGCAGCCAGGGATCGGTGGGGCCGACCTTGAACACTGAAGCTTTCTTT
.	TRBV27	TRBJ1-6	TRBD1	CASSPTGGSPLHF	TGTGCCAGCAGCCCGACAGGGGGTTCACCCCTCCACTTT
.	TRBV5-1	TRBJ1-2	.	CASSWGPPLYGYTF	TGCGCCAGCAGCTGGGGGCCACCCCTCTATGGCTACACCTTC
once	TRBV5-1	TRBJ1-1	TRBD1	CASSGQGGGAFF	TGCGCCAGCAGCGGACAGGGAGGGGGAGCTTTCTTT
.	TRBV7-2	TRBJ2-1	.	CASSLDNSYNEQFF	TGTGCCAGCAGTCTGGACAACTCCTACAATGAGCAGTTCTTC
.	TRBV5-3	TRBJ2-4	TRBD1	CARSRDRGQAKNIQYF	TGTGCCAGAAGCCGAGACAGGGGGCAAGCCAAAAACATTCAGTACTTC
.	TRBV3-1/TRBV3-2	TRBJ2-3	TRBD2	CASSHTSGEAGDTQYF	TGTGCCAGCAGCCACACTAGCGGAGAGGCTGGAGATACGCAGTATTTT
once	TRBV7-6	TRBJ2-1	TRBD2	CASSYGTSGRPVNEQFF	TGTGCCAGCAGCTACGGGACTAGCGGGAGGCCAGTCAATGAGCAGTTCTTC
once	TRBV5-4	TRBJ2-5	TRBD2	CASSLASGGRETQYF	TGTGCCAGCAGCTTGGCTAGCGGGGGTCGCGAGACCCAGTACTTC
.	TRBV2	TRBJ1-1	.	CASSEPGEEAFF	TGTGCCAGCAGTGAACCGGGAGAAGAAGCTTTCTTT
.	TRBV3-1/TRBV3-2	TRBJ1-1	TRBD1	CASSRTGRDTEAFF	TGTGCCAGCAGCCGGACAGGGAGGGACACTGAAGCTTTCTTT
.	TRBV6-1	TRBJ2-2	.	CASSEEGMGGELFF	TGTGCCAGCAGTGAGGAGGGGATGGGCGGGGAGCTGTTTTTT
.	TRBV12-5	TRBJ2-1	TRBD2	CASVGSGVPLYNEQFF	TGTGCTAGTGTGGGTAGCGGGGTGCCCCTATACAATGAGCAGTTCTTC
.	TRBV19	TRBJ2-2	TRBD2	CATQVVGRGYGSAGELFF	TGTGCCACCCAAGTAGTAGGGAGGGGTTATGGGTCGGCCGGGGAGCTGTTTTTT
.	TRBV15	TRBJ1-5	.	CATSAGYNQPQHF	TGTGCCACCAGCGCAGGATACAATCAGCCCCAGCATTTT
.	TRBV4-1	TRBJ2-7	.	CASSKSPLSHEQYF	TGCGCCAGCAGCAAAAGCCCCTTATCCCACGAGCAGTACTTC
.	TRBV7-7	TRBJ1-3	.	CASSPGGASSGNTIYF	TGTGCCAGCAGCCCTGGGGGGGCTAGCTCTGGAAACACCATATATTTT
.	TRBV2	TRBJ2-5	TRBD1	CASSELRTGGSGVQETQYF	TGTGCCAGCAGTGAACTTCGGACAGGGGGCAGCGGGGTCCAAGAGACCCAGTACTTC
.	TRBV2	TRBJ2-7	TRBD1	CASRPDRPYEQYF	TGTGCCAGCAGACCGGACAGGCCCTACGAGCAGTACTTC
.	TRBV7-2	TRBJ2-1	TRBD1	CASSFGTGGWDEQFF	TGTGCCAGCAGCTTCGGGACAGGGGGGTGGGATGAGCAGTTCTTC
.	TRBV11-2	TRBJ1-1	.	CATSPPLRGALAFF	TGTGCCACTAGCCCTCCCCTCCGGGGGGCTCTAGCTTTCTTT
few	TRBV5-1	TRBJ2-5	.	CASSSQGGETQYF	TGCGCCAGCAGCTCACAGGGTGGGGAGACCCAGTACTTC
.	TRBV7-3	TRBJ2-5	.	CASGPSGEETQYF	TGTGCCAGCGGGCCGTCGGGAGAAGAGACCCAGTACTTC
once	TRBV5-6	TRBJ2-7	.	CASSWRVALSSYEQYF	TGTGCCAGCAGCTGGAGGGTCGCCCTGAGCTCCTACGAGCAGTACTTC
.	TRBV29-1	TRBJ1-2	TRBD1	CSSGQGSGYTF	TGCAGCTCGGGACAGGGGTCTGGCTACACCTTC
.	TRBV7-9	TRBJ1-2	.	CASSTHSGGDYGYTF	TGTGCCAGCAGCACCCACTCGGGGGGGGACTATGGCTACACCTTC
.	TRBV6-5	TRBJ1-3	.	CASSYGGITGNTIYF	TGTGCCAGCAGTTACGGGGGGATTACTGGAAACACCATATATTTT
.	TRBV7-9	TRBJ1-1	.	CASSLQVNTEAFF	TGTGCCAGCAGCTTACAGGTGAACACTGAAGCTTTCTTT